The 28 T cell receptor beta chains presented below share a single source sample, sequenced in a study of T-cell reconstitution after alpha-beta-depleted transplantation in children. The library targeted TCRbeta and was prepared with unique molecular identifiers. TCRdb fed the PCR reads into MiXCR, producing one record per CDR3 protein. This sample has 350,000 to 450,000 distinct CDR3 sequences; roughly 15% occur once, and the top ten carry 4.3%. The sequencing here drew on PBMCs, taken from the stem cell graft. These receptors were obtained from a human donor who donated a stem cell graft to a child with Fanconi anemia.

This clonotype was observed at least ten times. V and J are TRBV6-1 and TRBJ1-2, with a tentative D call TRBD1 (5 bases). This CDR3 is built from 13 residues. The V and J ends lost 5 bases and 7 bases respectively, with 14 bases between them. CDR1 MNHNS and CDR2 SASEGT come from the germline V gene. Written as DNA, the CDR3 is TGTGCCAGCAGTCCTATTAACGGGGGTGGCTACACCTTC. Translated, it gives CASSPINGGGYTF.

Only a few counts were recorded for this clonotype. The chain joins TRBV15 to TRBJ2-7; 10 bases fit TRBD1. The CDR3 length is 15 residues. CDR1 LNHNV and CDR2 YYDKDF come from the germline V gene (reference sequence). Germline trimming cut 2 bases from V and 6 bases from J; bases unmatched to any gene: 7. CDR3 sequence (DNA): TGTGCCACCAGCAGATCTCGGACAGGGGGGACCGAGCAGTACGTC. This gives the protein CATSRSRTGGTEQYV.

The V and J genes are TRBV2 and TRBJ2-5, with D maybe TRBD2 (6 bases). With 3 bases removed from V and 5 bases from J, the gap between germline ends came to 13 bases. The CDR3 has 14 amino acids. The germline gives CDR1 SNHLY, CDR2 FYNNEI. The CDR3 nucleotides read TGTGCCAGCAGTGATCTAACTGCGGGGGAGACCCAGTACTTC. Encoded protein: CASSDLTAGETQYF.

Ten or more counts support this clonotype. The chain employs TRBV20-1 and TRBJ1-1; 8 positions agree with TRBD1. Looked up from germline, CDR1 is DFQATT and CDR2 is SNEGSKA (reference sequence). This CDR3 has 13 amino acids. V dropped 5 bases and J dropped 7; count of bases not matched to a gene: 9. The chain's CDR3 is CSAWDRSLYEAFF. For the CDR3, the DNA is TGCAGTGCTTGGGACAGGTCTCTTTATGAAGCTTTCTTT.

The chain joins TRBV7-9 to TRBJ2-7, with 10 bases matching TRBD1. Germline V CDR1 and CDR2: SEHNR, FQNEAQ (reference sequence). V dropped 5 bases and J dropped 7; count of bases not matched to a gene: 2. The CDR3 has 12 residues. CDR3: CASSTGQGEQYF. DNA for the CDR3: TGTGCCAGCAGCACGGGACAGGGGGAGCAGTACTTC. Drawing the rest from reference TRBV7-9 and TRBJ2-7, the complete variable domain is DTGVSQNPRHKITKRGQNVTFRCDPISEHNRLYWYRQTLGQGPEFLTYFQNEAQLEKSRLLSDRFSAERPKGSFSTLEIQRTEQGDSAMYLCASSTGQGEQYFGPGTRLTVT.

This clonotype was counted at least ten times. The chain employs TRBV7-9 and TRBJ2-3; either TRBD1 or TRBD2 may fit D (5 bases each). The CDR3 is 15 amino acids. The ends were cut back, 4 bases at V and 0 bases at J, with 11 bases in the middle. Germline V CDR1 and CDR2: SEHNR, FQNEAQ (reference sequence). DNA of the CDR3: TGTGCCAGCAGCTCCGGGACCCTTAGCACAGATACGCAGTATTTT. Translated: CASSSGTLSTDTQYF.

The chain is built from TRBV6-1 and TRBJ1-6; 8 nucleotides match TRBD1. CDR3 size: 14 residues. J was trimmed by 6 bases and V by 6 bases; bases with no gene match: 4. Germline CDR1 is MNHNS and CDR2 is SASEGT. The CDR3 nucleotides are TGTGCCAGCAGGAGACAGGGGAGTAATTCACCCCTCCACTTT. Protein: CASRRQGSNSPLHF.

This clonotype was seen more than once but under ten times. The chain recombines TRBV29-1 with TRBJ2-1, with 10 bases aligning to TRBD1. V gave up 3 bases and J gave up 8 bases; unmatched junction bases: 7. The CDR3 runs to 14 residues. The germline V gene has CDR1 SQVTM and CDR2 ANQGSEA. This chain's CDR3 is CSVDRGQGFYEQFF. CDR3 DNA: TGCAGCGTTGATAGGGGACAGGGGTTTTATGAGCAGTTCTTC.

This clonotype was seen repeatedly, ten times or more. This chain joins TRBV6-5 and TRBJ1-2, with D unresolved. The length of the CDR3 is 14 residues. The V end lost 2 bases, the J end lost 3 bases, and 10 bases lay between the germline ends. Per the germline V gene, CDR1 is MNHEY and CDR2 is SVGAGI. In DNA form, the CDR3 reads TGTGCCAGCAGTTACCAAGCCTCTGACTATGGCTACACCTTC. It specifies CASSYQASDYGYTF.

The J gene is TRBJ2-1, the V gene TRBV9, with TRBD2 matching 8 bases. The CDR3 loop spans 14 amino acids. J lost 2 bases, V lost 2 bases, and 0 bases had no gene match. Germline CDR1 SGDLS, CDR2 YYNGEE. The DNA of the CDR3 is TGTGCCAGCAGCGTTAGCGGGACCTACAATGAGCAGTTCTTC. It specifies CASSVSGTYNEQFF.

This clonotype was seen only a few times. The chain employs TRBV12-3 or TRBV12-4 and TRBJ2-5; possibly TRBD2 for D (6 bases). The CDR3 covers 13 residues. Trimming took off 4 bases at V and 4 bases at J, with 10 bases between the two ends. CDR3 in DNA: TGTGCCAGCAGTTCTTGGGGAGGAGAGACCCAGTACTTC. It yields the protein CASSSWGGETQYF.

This clonotype has a handful of counts. The rearrangement joins TRBV28 to TRBJ2-5; 11 nucleotides align to TRBD1. Looked up from germline, CDR1 is MDHEN and CDR2 is SYDVKM. V lost 3 bases to trimming and J lost 3 bases; unmatched junction nucleotides: 3. There are 15 residues in the CDR3. The CDR3 DNA is TGTGCCAGCAGTTTTTTGGGACAGGGGGAAGAGACCCAGTACTTC. This codes for CASSFLGQGEETQYF.

There are a few counts of this clonotype. V gene TRBV3-1 combines with J gene TRBJ2-1, with 8 bases lining up with TRBD1. Germline V gene data show CDR1 as LGHDT and CDR2 as YNNKEL (reference sequence). This CDR3 comprises 15 residues. Losses at the gene ends were 5 bases for V and 5 bases for J; bases not matched to a gene: 8. This chain's CDR3 is CASSSTGQEHNEQFF. CDR3 nucleotide sequence: TGTGCCAGCAGCTCTACGGGACAGGAGCACAATGAGCAGTTCTTC.

This clonotype was seen a handful of times. The CDR3 reads CASSLYGGGAYNEQFF. The DNA for the CDR3 is TGCGCCAGCAGCTTGTACGGCGGGGGGGCCTACAATGAGCAGTTCTTC. This sequence joins TRBV5-1 and TRBJ2-1, with 9 bases lining up with TRBD2. With V trimmed by 1 base and J by 2 bases, 4 bases remained unmatched. The germline V gene encodes CDR1 SGHRS and CDR2 YFSETQ. The length of the CDR3 is 16 residues.

This clonotype was seen a handful of times. This rearrangement joins TRBV5-6 to TRBJ1-2; D is unclear. V lost 6 bases to trimming and J lost 4 bases, with 16 bases between them. The germline V gene encodes CDR1 SGHDT and CDR2 YYEEEE. There are 14 residues in the CDR3. CDR3 amino acids: CASTSWAQIYGYTF. DNA for the CDR3: TGTGCCAGCACCTCTTGGGCCCAGATCTATGGCTACACCTTC. Combining the CDR3 with reference TRBV5-6 and TRBJ1-2 gives the whole variable domain DAGVTQSPTHLIKTRGQQVTLRCSPKSGHDTVSWYQQALGQGPQFIFQYYEEEERQRGNFPDRFSGHQFPNYSSELNVNALLLGDSALYLCASTSWAQIYGYTFGSGTRLTVV.

This clonotype was seen only a few times. This chain joins TRBV4-3 and TRBJ1-4, with TRBD1 matching 7 bases. Germline lookup yields CDR1 LGHNA and CDR2 YSLEER. V lost 0 bases, J lost 8 bases, and 12 bases stayed unmatched. The CDR3 totals 17 residues. The DNA of the CDR3 is TGCGCCAGCAGCCAAGATACCGCCAGGGGGTATTACGAAAAACTGTTTTTT. It specifies CASSQDTARGYYEKLFF.

The sample holds a few counts of this clonotype. This chain connects TRBV20-1 to TRBJ2-5; 8 bases align to TRBD2. CDR3 length: 13 residues. The ends lost 5 bases at V and 1 base at J; junction bases unmatched: 3. Germline V gives CDR1 DFQATT, CDR2 SNEGSKA (reference sequence). CDR3 in amino acids: CSAPLAAQETQYF. The CDR3 nucleotides are TGCAGTGCTCCACTAGCGGCCCAAGAGACCCAGTACTTC.

The chain links TRBV4-3 to TRBJ1-1; D remains ambiguous. V was pared by 1 base and J by 2 bases, with 11 bases between. Germline V gene data show CDR1 as LGHNA and CDR2 as YSLEER. The CDR3 has 15 residues. CDR3 in amino acids: CASSQAIGPNTEAFF. The CDR3 bases are TGCGCCAGCAGCCAAGCGATTGGCCCTAACACTGAAGCTTTCTTT.

The gene calls are TRBV3-1 and TRBJ1-1; D gene unclear. From germline, CDR1 is LGHDT and CDR2 YNNKEL (reference sequence). The CDR3 has 15 amino acids. Trimming removed 0 bases at V and 1 base at J, with 9 bases between. CDR3 DNA: TGTGCCAGCAGCCAAGATGCAGTCGGGAACACTGAAGCTTTCTTT. It encodes CASSQDAVGNTEAFF.

This clonotype occurred a few times. J is TRBJ2-5 and V is TRBV4-3; D is possibly TRBD2 (7 bases). There are 18 residues in the CDR3. Between the trimmed V and J ends, which lost 0 bases and 5 bases, there was a span of 22 bases. Germline CDR1 and CDR2: LGHNA and YSLEER. As DNA, the CDR3 is TGCGCCAGCAGCCAAGATGCGGCGGGGGCCCTGTCTATGGAGACCCAGTACTTC. It yields the protein CASSQDAAGALSMETQYF.

This clonotype was detected ten times or more. CDR3 residues: CASSLSGPVDEQFF. The CDR3 DNA reads as TGTGCCAGCAGTTTATCGGGGCCAGTTGATGAGCAGTTCTTC. The chain couples TRBV12-3 or TRBV12-4 to TRBJ2-1; D is perhaps TRBD1 or TRBD2 (5 bases each). The CDR3 consists of 14 residues. V lost 2 bases to trimming and J lost 8 bases, with 13 bases between them.

This clonotype occurred a few times. The chain couples TRBV12-3 or TRBV12-4 to TRBJ1-2; D unclear. V was pared by 6 bases and J by 8 bases, with 16 bases between. CDR3 size: 13 residues. CDR3 sequence: CASSRDTTEGYTF. CDR3 in DNA: TGTGCCAGCAGCCGTGACACCACCGAGGGCTACACCTTC.

This clonotype was seen a handful of times. This rearrangement joins TRBV12-5 to TRBJ2-1; possibly TRBD1 for D (6 bases). This CDR3 spans 13 amino acids. The V and J ends lost 2 bases and 6 bases respectively, with 8 bases between them. The germline V gene encodes CDR1 LGHNT and CDR2 FRNRAP. The CDR3 spells CASGLTGTNEQFF. CDR3 nucleotides: TGTGCTAGTGGTTTGACAGGGACCAATGAGCAGTTCTTC.

This chain joins TRBV12-5 and TRBJ2-3, with no clear D. Germline loops: CDR1 LGHNT, CDR2 FRNRAP. Between the trimmed V and J ends, which lost 5 bases and 0 bases, there was a span of 3 bases. This CDR3 has 12 residues. The CDR3 is CASGQSTDTQYF. For the CDR3, the DNA is TGTGCTAGTGGTCAAAGCACAGATACGCAGTATTTT.

The table lists this clonotype with many counts. This chain joins TRBV5-4 and TRBJ2-4; 9 nucleotides align to TRBD1. Trimming took 3 bases from V and 0 from J; bases not matched to a gene: 13. In germline, CDR1 is SGHNT, CDR2 YYREEE (reference sequence). The CDR3 loop spans 19 amino acids. The CDR3 protein is CASSSIQRDRVLAKNIQYF. The CDR3, as DNA: TGTGCCAGCAGCTCGATTCAAAGGGACAGGGTTCTAGCCAAAAACATTCAGTACTTC.

In this sample, this clonotype turned up many times. The J gene is TRBJ2-3, the V gene TRBV7-8; 7 nucleotides match TRBD2. Unmatched junction bases numbered 7, after V lost 4 bases and J lost 0 bases. Germline V gene data show CDR1 as SGHVS and CDR2 as FQNEAQ. The CDR3 is 16 amino acids. CDR3 loop: CASSSRDYRSTDTQYF. The CDR3 DNA follows: TGTGCCAGCAGCTCCCGGGACTACCGTAGCACAGATACGCAGTATTTT.

The chain uses TRBV7-6 and TRBJ2-3, with D perhaps TRBD1 (5 bases). CDR1 SGHVS and CDR2 FNYEAQ come from the germline V gene. V lost 5 bases and J 6 bases, leaving 15 bases between the germline ends. This CDR3 contains 14 residues. DNA of the CDR3: TGTGCCAGCAGCAGACAGATAAGGACGGATACGCAGTATTTT. Translated, it gives CASSRQIRTDTQYF.

There are a few counts of this clonotype. The chain joins TRBV7-9 to TRBJ1-1, with a possible D match to TRBD1 (5 bases). CDR1 SEHNR and CDR2 FQNEAQ come from the germline V gene (reference sequence). The CDR3 sequence is 16 residues long. V gave up 1 base and J gave up 0 bases, with 12 bases separating them. The CDR3 DNA follows: TGTGCCAGCAGCTTAGGTACAGGATTCTTGAACACTGAAGCTTTCTTT. Translated: CASSLGTGFLNTEAFF.